This TCR beta chain was captured by sequencing in a study of CD8 T cells in ankylosing spondylitis. Quantitative 5'-RACE was performed with molecular barcodes, and it yielded the TCR beta libraries. TCRdb redid the calling of the 5' RACE reads with MiXCR, one entry per CDR3 protein. The table records about 460,000 distinct CDR3 sequences, about 5.2% of them present only once. The V segment lost 0 bases and the J segment 3 bases; nucleotides outside the gene matches: 12. CDR3 length: 19 amino acids. Germline values: CDR1 SGHAT, CDR2 FQNNGV. Study conclusions and caveats: Reactive arthritis synovial fluid and blood previously showed some of these motif variants. Eight highly homologous variants made up a TCR beta motif, and this motif appeared characteristic of ankylosing spondylitis blood.

As to this clonotype: Its target is not known.

The clonotype was recovered from a male donor with ankylosing spondylitis. This chain connects TRBV11-2 to TRBJ2-3; the match to TRBD2 covers 10 bases. Sequenced: blood, either unsorted or a sorted T cell fraction (not recorded which). CDR3 in DNA: TGTGCCAGCAGCTTAGATCGGAGATCCCTAGCGGGAGTGACAGATACGCAGTATTTT. This encodes CASSLDRRSLAGVTDTQYF.